This T cell receptor (beta chain) stems from a study of early T cells in non-severe SARS-CoV-2 infection. Whole-study context: The input, bulk RNA from unsorted whole blood, was sequenced, and chains were unpaired. Study-level results: Anti-spike CD8 responses were favored in VDJdb matching, and private and CD4 specificities were missed.

In this sample, this clonotype turned up a few times. The target antigen is unknown. The CDR3 covers 13 residues. Germline V lookup: CDR1 MNHEY, CDR2 SVGAGI. The V end was cut by 5 bases, the J end by 4 bases, with 11 bases between. Unique molecular identifiers (one per individual cDNA molecule) were attached. MiXCR, applied by TCRdb to the 5' RACE reads, yields one record per CDR3 protein. This table holds some 91,000 distinct CDR3 sequences, 9.5% to 11% found once. Sequenced here: whole blood, sampled at baseline. This TCR came from an adult who was a healthcare worker with PCR-confirmed SARS-CoV-2 infection or an uninfected control (not recorded which). The chain joins TRBV6-5 to TRBJ1-2; no clear D gene. The CDR3 DNA sequence: TGTGCCAGCAGTCACCGCTCAGGCTATGGCTACACCTTC. Protein product: CASSHRSGYGYTF.